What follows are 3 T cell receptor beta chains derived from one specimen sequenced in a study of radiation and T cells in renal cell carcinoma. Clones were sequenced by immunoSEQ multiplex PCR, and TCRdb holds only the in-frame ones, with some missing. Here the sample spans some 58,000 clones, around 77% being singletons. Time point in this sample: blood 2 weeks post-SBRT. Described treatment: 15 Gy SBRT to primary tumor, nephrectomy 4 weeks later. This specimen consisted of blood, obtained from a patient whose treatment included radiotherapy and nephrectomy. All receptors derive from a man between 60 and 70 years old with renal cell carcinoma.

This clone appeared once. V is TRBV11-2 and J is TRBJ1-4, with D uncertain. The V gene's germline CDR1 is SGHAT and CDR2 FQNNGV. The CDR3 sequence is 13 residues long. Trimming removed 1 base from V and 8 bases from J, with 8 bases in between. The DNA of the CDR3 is TGTGCCAGCAGCTTAGGGATTGAAGAAAAACTGTTTTTT. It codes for CASSLGIEEKLFF.

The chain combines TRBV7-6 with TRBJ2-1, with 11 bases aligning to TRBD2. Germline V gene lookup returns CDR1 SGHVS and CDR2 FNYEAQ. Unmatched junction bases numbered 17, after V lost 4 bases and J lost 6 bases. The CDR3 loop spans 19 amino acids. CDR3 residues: CASSSRSIAGGHRGNEQFF. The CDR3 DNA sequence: TGTGCCAGCAGCTCCAGATCTATAGCGGGAGGGCATAGAGGCAATGAGCAGTTCTTC. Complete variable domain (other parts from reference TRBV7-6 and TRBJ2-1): GAGVSQSPRYKVTKRGQDVALRCDPISGHVSLYWYRQALGQGPEFLTYFNYEAQQDKSGLPNDRFSAERPEGSISTLTIQRTEQRDSAMYRCASSSRSIAGGHRGNEQFFGPGTRLTVL.

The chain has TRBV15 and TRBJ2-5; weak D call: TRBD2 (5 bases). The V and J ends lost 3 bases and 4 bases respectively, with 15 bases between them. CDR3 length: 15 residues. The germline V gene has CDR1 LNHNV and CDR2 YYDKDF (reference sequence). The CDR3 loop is CATSSSGGVPETQYF. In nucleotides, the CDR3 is TGTGCCACCAGCAGCAGCGGTGGGGTTCCAGAGACCCAGTACTTC.